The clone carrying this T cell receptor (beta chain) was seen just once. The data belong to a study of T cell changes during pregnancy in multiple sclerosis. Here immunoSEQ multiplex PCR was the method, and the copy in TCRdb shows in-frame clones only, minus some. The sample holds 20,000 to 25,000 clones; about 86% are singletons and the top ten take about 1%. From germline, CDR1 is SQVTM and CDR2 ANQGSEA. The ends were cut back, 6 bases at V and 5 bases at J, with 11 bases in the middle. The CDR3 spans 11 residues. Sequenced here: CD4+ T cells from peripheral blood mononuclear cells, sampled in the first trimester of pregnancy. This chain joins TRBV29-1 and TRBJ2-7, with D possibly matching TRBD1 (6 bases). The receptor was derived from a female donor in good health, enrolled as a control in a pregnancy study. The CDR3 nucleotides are TGCAGCGTACTGACAGGTAACGAGCAGTACTTC. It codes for CSVLTGNEQYF.